This TCR beta chain appears in the sequencing data of a study of T cells in women clearing cervical HPV infection. Study details: Control women cleared a single incident HPV16 infection within 12 months. Case blood drawn at lesion detection; control blood after infection cleared. With HLA typing for only a few women, HLA confounding remains possible.

The V gene lost 6 bases and the J gene lost 7 bases, with 9 bases spanning the gap. CDR1 is SNHLY, CDR2 FYNNEI, per germline. This CDR3 has 11 residues. Study-level results: Richness differences could reflect unmeasured T-cell content per sample.

Repertoires were generated with immunoSEQ multiplex PCR, while TCRdb's copy carries only in-frame clones and drops some. The sample data list about 23,000 clones. To note about this clone: Its antigen is unknown. The read gets to within 3 residues of the CDR3 end, and the germline J gene fills in the rest.

This chain joins TRBV2 and TRBJ1-1; D is undetermined. This sequence was found in a woman aged 18 to 75 with a cervical HPV16 infection that either progressed to CIN3+ or cleared (not recorded which). The sequenced sample was blood buffy coat. The sequenced CDR3 bases are TGTGCCAGCAGGGGTCGGGGTGAA. It specifies CASRGRGE. The CDR3 reads in full as CASRGRGEAFF.